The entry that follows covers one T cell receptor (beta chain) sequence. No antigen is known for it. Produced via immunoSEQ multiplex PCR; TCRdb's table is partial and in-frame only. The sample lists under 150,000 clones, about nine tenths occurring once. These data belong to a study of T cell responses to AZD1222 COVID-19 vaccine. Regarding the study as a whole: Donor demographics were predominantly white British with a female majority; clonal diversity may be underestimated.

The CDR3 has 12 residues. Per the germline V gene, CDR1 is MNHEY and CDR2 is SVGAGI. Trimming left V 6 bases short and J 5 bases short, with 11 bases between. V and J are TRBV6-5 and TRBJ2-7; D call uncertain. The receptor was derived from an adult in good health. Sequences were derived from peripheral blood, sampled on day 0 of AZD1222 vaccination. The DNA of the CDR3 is TGTGCCAGCAGGGTGGGCTCAAACGAGCAGTACTTC. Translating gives CASRVGSNEQYF.